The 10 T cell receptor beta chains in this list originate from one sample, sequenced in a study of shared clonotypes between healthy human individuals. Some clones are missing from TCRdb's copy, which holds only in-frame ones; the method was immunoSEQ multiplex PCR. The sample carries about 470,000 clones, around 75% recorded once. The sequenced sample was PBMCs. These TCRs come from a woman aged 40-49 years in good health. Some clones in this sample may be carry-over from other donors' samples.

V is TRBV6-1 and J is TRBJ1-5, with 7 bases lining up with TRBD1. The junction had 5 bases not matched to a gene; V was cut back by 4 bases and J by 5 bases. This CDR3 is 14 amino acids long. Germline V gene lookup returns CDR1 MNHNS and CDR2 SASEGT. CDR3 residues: CASSARQGDQPQHF. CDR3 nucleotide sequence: TGTGCCAGCAGTGCTAGACAGGGCGATCAGCCCCAGCATTTT.

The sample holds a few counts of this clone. CDR3 sequence: CASSVTGGNTEAFF. The CDR3 coding sequence is TGTGCCAGCAGCGTGACAGGGGGGAACACTGAAGCTTTCTTT. V and J are TRBV7-9 and TRBJ1-1; 9 bases agree with TRBD1. The CDR3 has 14 residues. The J segment lost 1 base and the V segment lost 5 bases, leaving 2 bases of the junction unmatched. Germline V gene sequence: CDR1 SEHNR, CDR2 FQNEAQ (reference sequence).

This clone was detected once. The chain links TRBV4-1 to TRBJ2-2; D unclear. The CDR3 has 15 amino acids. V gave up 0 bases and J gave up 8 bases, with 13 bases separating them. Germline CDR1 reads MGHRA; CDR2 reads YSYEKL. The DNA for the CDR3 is TGCGCCAGCAGCCAAGAATCGGCTTTTTTAGGGGAGCTGTTTTTT. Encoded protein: CASSQESAFLGELFF.

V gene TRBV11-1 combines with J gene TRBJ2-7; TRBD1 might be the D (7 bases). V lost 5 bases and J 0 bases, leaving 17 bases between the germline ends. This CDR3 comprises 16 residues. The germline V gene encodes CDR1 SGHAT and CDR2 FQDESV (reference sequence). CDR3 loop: CASSRSGGTVSYEQYF. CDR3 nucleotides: TGTGCCAGCAGCCGCAGCGGCGGGACAGTCTCCTACGAGCAGTACTTC.

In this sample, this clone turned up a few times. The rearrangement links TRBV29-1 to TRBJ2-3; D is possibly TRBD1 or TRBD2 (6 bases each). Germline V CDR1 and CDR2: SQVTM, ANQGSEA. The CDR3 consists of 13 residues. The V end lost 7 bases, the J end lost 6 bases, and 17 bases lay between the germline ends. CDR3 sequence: CSAADGGSDTQYF. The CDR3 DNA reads TGCAGCGCCGCCGACGGGGGCAGTGATACGCAGTATTTT.

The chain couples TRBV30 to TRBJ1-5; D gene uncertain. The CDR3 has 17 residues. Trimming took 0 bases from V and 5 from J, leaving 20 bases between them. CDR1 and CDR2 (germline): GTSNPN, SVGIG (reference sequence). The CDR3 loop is CAWSVARVRIGDQPQHF. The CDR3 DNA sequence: TGTGCCTGGAGTGTAGCAAGGGTAAGGATAGGCGATCAGCCCCAGCATTTT.

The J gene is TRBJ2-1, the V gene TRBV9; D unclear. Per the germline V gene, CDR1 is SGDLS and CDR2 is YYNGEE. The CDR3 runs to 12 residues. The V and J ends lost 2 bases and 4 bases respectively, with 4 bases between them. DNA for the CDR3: TGTGCCAGCAGCGTCCTGTACAATGAGCAGTTCTTC. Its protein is CASSVLYNEQFF.

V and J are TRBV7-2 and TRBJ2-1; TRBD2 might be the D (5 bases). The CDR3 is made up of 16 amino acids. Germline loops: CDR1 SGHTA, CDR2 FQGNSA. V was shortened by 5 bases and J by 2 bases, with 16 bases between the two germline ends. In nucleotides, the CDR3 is TGTGCCAGCAGCGCCCAGGCGGGCCCACCCTACAATGAGCAGTTCTTC. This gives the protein CASSAQAGPPYNEQFF.

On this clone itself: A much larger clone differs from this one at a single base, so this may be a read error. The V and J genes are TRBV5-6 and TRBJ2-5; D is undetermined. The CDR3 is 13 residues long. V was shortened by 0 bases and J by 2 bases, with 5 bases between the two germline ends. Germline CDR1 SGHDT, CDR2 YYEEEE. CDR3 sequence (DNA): TGTGCCAGCAGCTTGGTACAGCAAGAGACCCAGTACTTC. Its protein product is CASSLVQQETQYF.

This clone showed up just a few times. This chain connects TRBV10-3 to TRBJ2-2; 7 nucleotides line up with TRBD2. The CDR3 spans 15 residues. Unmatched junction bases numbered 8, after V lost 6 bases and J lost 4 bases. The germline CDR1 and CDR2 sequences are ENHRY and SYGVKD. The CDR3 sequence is CAIRGGGRGTGELFF. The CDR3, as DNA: TGTGCCATCAGGGGCGGCGGGAGAGGCACCGGGGAGCTGTTTTTT.